This T cell receptor (beta chain) came from a study of beta chain features in type 1 diabetes. Study context: All samples combined gave around 98,000,000 sorted cells for examination.

The CDR3 loop spans 16 amino acids. CDR1 SGHVS and CDR2 FNYEAQ come from the germline V gene. V lost 8 bases to trimming and J lost 0 bases; unmatched junction nucleotides: 7. Study results and limitations: Cells that show high TCR expression could be over-represented by cDNA sequencing.

Central memory, naive, regulatory and stem cell-like memory CD4+ cells were sorted by CD45RO/CCR7/CD25/CD127/CD95/CD27. Each sorted fraction was over 95% pure. Expressed TCRB transcripts were sequenced because the isolated RNA had all been reverse transcribed beforehand. Measured with immunoSEQ multiplex PCR; TCRdb has only the in-frame clones, and not every one. Of under 900,000 clones listed, 17% are singletons. In regard to this clone: Its specificity is not known.

The sequence was obtained from a woman aged 18 to 35 in good health. V and J are TRBV7-6 and TRBJ2-6, with TRBD2 matching 7 bases. The sequencing input was naive CD4+ T cells from blood. This CDR3 reads CASSVTSRSGANVLTF. The CDR3 DNA reads as TGTGCCAGCTCTGTGACTAGCCGCTCTGGGGCCAACGTCCTGACTTTC.